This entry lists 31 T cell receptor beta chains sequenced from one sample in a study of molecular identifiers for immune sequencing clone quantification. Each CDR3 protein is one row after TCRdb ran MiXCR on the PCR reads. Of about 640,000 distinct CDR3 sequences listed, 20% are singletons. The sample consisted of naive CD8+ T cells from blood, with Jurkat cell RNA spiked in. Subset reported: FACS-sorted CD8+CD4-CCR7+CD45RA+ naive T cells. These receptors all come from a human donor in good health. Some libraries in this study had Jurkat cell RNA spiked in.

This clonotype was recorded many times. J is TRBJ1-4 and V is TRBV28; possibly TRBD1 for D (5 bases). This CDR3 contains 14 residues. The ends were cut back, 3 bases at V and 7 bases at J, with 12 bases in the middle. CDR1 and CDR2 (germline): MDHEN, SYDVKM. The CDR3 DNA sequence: TGTGCCAGCAGTTTCCGGAATCAGGGTGAAAAACTGTTTTTT. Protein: CASSFRNQGEKLFF.

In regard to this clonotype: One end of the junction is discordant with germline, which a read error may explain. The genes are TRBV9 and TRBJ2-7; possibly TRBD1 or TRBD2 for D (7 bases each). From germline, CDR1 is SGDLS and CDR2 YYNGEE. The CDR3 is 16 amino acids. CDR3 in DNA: TGTGCCAGCGGCGTAGGGGGGGGGGGACAGCTTGGCGAGCAGTACTTC. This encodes CASGVGGGGQLGEQYF.

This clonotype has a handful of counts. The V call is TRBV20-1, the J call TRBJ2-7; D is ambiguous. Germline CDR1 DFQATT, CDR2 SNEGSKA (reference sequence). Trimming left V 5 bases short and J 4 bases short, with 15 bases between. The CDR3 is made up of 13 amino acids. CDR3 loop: CSACPTGPYEQYF. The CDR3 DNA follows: TGCAGTGCTTGTCCGACTGGCCCTTACGAGCAGTACTTC.

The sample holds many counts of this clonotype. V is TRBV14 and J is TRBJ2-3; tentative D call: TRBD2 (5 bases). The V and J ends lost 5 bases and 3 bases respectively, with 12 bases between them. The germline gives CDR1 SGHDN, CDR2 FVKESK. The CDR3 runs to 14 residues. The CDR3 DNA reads TGTGCCAGCAGCTTACTCAGCGGAACAGATACGCAGTATTTT. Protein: CASSLLSGTDTQYF.

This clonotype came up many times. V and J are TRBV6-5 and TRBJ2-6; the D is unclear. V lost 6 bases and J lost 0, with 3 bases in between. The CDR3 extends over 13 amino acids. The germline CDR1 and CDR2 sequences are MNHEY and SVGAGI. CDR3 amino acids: CASSTSGANVLTF. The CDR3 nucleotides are TGTGCCAGCAGCACCTCTGGGGCCAACGTCCTGACTTTC.

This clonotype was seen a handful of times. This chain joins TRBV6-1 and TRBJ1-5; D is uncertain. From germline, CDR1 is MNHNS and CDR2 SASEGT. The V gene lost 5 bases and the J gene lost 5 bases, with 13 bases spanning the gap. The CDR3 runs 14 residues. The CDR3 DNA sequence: TGTGCCAGCAGTTCCCAAGGAGGGTATCAGCCCCAGCATTTT. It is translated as CASSSQGGYQPQHF.

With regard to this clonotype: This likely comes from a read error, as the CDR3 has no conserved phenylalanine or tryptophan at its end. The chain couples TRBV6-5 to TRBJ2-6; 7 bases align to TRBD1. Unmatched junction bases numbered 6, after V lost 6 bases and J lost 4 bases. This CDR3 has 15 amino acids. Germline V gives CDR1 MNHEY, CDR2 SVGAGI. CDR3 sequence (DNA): TGTGCCAGCAGCACAGGGGTTCCCGGGGCCAACGTCCTGACTTCC. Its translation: CASSTGVPGANVLTS.

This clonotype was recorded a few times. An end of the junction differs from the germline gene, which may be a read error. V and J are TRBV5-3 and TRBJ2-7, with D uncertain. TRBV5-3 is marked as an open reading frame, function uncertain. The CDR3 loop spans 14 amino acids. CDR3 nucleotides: TGTGCCAGCAGCTTTTGGGGTAACTCCTACGAGCAGTACTTC. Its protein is CASSFWGNSYEQYF.

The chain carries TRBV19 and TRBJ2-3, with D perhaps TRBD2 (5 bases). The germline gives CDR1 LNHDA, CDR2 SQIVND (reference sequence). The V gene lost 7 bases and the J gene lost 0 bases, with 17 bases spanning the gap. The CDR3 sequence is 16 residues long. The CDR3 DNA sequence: TGTGCCAGTAACGACGGTACGGGGAGTAGCACAGATACGCAGTATTTT. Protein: CASNDGTGSSTDTQYF. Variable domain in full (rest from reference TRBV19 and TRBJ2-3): DGGITQSPKYLFRKEGQNVTLSCEQNLNHDAMYWYRQDPGQGLRLIYYSQIVNDFQKGDIAEGYSVSREKKESFPLTVTSAQKNPTAFYLCASNDGTGSSTDTQYFGPGTRLTVL.

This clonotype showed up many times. CDR3: CASSEKLSNQPQHF. The CDR3 nucleotides are TGTGCCAGCAGCGAGAAGCTCAGCAATCAGCCCCAGCATTTT. The chain carries TRBV5-6 and TRBJ1-5; D is ambiguous. The germline V gene encodes CDR1 SGHDT and CDR2 YYEEEE. Trimming pared 4 bases from V and 1 base from J, leaving 9 bases between. The CDR3 loop spans 14 amino acids.

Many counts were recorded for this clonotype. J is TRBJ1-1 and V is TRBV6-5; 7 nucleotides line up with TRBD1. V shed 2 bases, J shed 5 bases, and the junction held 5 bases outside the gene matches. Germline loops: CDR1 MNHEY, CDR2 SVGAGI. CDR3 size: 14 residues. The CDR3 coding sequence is TGTGCCAGCAGTTACACCCAGGGGGGGACTGAAGCTTTCTTT. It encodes CASSYTQGGTEAFF.

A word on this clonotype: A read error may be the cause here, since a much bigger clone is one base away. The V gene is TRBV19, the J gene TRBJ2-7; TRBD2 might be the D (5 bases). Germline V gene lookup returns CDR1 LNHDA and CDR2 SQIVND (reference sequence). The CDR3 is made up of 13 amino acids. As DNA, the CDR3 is TGTACCAGTAGTATTGGACTGCCCTACGAGCAGTACTTC. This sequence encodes CTSSIGLPYEQYF.

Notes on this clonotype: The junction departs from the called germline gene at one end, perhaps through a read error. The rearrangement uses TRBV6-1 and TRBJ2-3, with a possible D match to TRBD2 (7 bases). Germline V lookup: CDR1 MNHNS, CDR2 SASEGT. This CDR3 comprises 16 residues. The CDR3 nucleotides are TGTGCCGGCAGAATACAAAAGGGGGGGTTCACAGATACGCGGTATTTT. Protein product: CAGRIQKGGFTDTRYF.

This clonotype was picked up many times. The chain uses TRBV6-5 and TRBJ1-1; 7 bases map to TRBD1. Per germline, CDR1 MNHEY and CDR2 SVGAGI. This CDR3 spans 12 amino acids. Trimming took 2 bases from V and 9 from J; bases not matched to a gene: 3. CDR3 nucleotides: TGTGCCAGCAGTTACCCGGGACAGCAAGCTTTCTTT. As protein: CASSYPGQQAFF.

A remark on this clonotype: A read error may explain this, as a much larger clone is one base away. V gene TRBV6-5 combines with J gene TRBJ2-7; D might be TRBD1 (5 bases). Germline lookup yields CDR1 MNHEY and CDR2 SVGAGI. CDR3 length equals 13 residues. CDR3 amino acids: CASNYSQGWEQYF. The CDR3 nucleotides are TGTGCCAGCAATTACTCCCAGGGTTGGGAGCAGTACTTC.

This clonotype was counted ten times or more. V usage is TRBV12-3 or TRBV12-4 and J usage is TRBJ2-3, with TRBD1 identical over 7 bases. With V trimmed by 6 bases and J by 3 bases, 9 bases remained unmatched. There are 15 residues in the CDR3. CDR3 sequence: CASSPPGGKTDTQYF. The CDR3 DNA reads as TGTGCCAGCAGCCCACCAGGGGGAAAAACAGATACGCAGTATTTT.

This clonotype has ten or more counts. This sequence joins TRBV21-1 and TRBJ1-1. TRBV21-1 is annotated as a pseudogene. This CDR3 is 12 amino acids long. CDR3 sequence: CASNFRNTEAFF. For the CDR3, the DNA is TGTGCCAGCAACTTTCGGAACACTGAAGCTTTCTTT.

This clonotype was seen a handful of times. The CDR3 DNA reads TGTGCCATCTCCCTCGCGGGGGCCCAGGGGTCCTACGAGCAGTACTTC. Protein product: CAISLAGAQGSYEQYF. V is TRBV10-3 and J is TRBJ2-7; D is possibly TRBD2 (7 bases). Trimming took off 8 bases at V and 1 base at J, with 21 bases between the two ends. The CDR3 has 16 residues. The V gene's germline CDR1 is ENHRY and CDR2 SYGVKD.

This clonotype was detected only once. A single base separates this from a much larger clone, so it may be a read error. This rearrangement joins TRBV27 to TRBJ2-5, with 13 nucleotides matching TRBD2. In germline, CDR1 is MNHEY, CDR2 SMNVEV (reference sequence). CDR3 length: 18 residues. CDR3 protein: CGSSPWMGTSGIQETQYF. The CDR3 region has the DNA TGTGGCAGCAGTCCCTGGATGGGGACTAGCGGGATCCAAGAGACCCAGTACTTC.

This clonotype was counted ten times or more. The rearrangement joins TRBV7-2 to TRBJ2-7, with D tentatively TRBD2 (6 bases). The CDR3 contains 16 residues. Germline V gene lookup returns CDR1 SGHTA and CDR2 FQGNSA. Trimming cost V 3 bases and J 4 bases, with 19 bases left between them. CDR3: CASSFSVGVLAYEQYF. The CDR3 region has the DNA TGTGCCAGCAGCTTCTCGGTAGGGGTACTAGCTTACGAGCAGTACTTC.

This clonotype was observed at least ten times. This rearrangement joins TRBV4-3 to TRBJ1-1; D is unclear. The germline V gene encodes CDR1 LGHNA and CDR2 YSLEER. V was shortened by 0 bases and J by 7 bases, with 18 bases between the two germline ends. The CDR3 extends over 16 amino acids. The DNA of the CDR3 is TGCGCCAGCAGCCAAGATTGGAGAGGGCCTATATTTGAAGCTTTCTTT. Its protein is CASSQDWRGPIFEAFF.

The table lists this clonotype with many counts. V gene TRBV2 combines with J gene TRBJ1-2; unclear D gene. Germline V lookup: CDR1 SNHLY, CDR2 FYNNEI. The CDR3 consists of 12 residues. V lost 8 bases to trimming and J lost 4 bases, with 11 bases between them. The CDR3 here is CASGAETYGYTF. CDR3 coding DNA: TGTGCCAGCGGAGCAGAAACCTATGGCTACACCTTC.

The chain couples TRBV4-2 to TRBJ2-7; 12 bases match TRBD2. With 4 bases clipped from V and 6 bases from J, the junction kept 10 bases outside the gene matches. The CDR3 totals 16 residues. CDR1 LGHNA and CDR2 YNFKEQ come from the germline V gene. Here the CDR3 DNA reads TGTGCCAGCAGCCCCACCTCTAGCGGGGGGGCCTCCGAGCAGTACTTC. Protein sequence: CASSPTSSGGASEQYF.

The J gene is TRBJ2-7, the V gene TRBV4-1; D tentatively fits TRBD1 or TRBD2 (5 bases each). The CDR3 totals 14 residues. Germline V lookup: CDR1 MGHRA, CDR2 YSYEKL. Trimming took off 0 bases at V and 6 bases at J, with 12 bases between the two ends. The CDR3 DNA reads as TGCGCCAGCAGCCAAGACACCGGGGCCTGCGAGCAGTACTTC. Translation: CASSQDTGACEQYF.

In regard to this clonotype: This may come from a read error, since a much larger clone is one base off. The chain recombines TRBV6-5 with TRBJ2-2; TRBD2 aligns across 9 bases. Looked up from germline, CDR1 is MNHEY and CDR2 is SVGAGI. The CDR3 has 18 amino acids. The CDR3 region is CASSYLTSGLSNTGEPFF. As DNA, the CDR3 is TGTGCCAGCAGTTACTTGACTAGCGGCTTATCGAACACCGGGGAGCCGTTTTTT.

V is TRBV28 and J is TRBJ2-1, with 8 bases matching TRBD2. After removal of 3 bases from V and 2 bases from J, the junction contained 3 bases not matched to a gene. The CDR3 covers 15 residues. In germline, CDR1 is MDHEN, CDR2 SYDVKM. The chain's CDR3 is CASSFVSGTYNEQFF. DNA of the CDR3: TGTGCCAGCAGTTTCGTTAGCGGGACCTACAATGAGCAGTTCTTC.

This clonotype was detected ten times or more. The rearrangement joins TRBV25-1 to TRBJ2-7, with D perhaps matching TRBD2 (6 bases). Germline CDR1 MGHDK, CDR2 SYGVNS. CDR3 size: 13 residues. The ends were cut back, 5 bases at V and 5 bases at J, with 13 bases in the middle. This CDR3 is CASSPPEGHEQYF. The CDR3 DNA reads TGTGCCAGCAGTCCACCGGAGGGTCACGAGCAGTACTTC.

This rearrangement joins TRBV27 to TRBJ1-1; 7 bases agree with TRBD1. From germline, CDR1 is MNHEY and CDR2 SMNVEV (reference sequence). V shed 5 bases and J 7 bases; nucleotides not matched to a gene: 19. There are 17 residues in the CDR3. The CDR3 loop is CASSPGTVSGEVVEAFF. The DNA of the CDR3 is TGTGCCAGCAGTCCCGGGACAGTCAGCGGTGAAGTGGTTGAAGCTTTCTTT.

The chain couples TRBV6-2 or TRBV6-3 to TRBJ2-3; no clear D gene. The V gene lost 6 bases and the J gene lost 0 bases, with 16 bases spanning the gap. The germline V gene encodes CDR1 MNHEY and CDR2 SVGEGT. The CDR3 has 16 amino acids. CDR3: CASSPHGSSSTDTQYF. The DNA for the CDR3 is TGTGCCAGCAGCCCCCACGGTTCCTCTAGCACAGATACGCAGTATTTT.

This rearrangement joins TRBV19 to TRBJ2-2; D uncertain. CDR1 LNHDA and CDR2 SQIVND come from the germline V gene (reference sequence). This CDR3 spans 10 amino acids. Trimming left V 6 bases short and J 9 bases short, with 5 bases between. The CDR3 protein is CASRGRELFF. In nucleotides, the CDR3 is TGTGCCAGTAGGGGCAGGGAGCTGTTTTTT.

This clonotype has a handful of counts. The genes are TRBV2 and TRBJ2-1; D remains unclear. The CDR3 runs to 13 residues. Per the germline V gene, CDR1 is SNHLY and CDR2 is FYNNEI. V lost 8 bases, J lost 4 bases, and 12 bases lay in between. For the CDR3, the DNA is TGTGCCAGCGAGACAAGATTATACAATGAGCAGTTCTTC. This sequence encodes CASETRLYNEQFF.